This entry features one T cell receptor (beta chain) sequence. As yet, its antigen is unknown. The data were obtained in a study of identical twins. Study-wide findings and caveats: Low generation probability was overrepresented in out-of-frame alpha sequences shared by twins.

The cDNA had a unique molecular identifier and a template-switch universal primer site. One entry per CDR3 protein results from TCRdb running MiXCR on the 5' RACE reads. This repertoire shows nearly 900,000 distinct CDR3 sequences, approximately 13% found once; its top ten account for 1.5% to 2%. This CDR3 is built from 16 residues. Germline V gene sequence: CDR1 SEHNR, CDR2 FQNEAQ (reference sequence). V was pared by 3 bases and J by 3 bases, with 5 bases of the junction left unmatched. This sample also belongs to another study, concerning yellow fever vaccine responses in identical twins.

This receptor was taken from a woman aged 18-35 years in good health. The genes are TRBV7-9 and TRBJ2-3, with 11 positions matching TRBD2. The source material was PBMCs. DNA of the CDR3: TGTGCCAGCAGCTTCTCTTCTAGCGGGGGGACAGATACGCAGTATTTT. This encodes CASSFSSSGGTDTQYF.